A selection of T cell receptor beta chains follows, all from one sample in a study of cytomegalovirus exposure and HLA in healthy donors. Produced via immunoSEQ multiplex PCR; TCRdb's table is partial and in-frame only. Here the sample spans around 150,000 clones, around 77% being singletons. The sequenced sample consisted of PBMCs. The receptors originated from a man younger than 40 in good health and CMV-seronegative. CDR3s leave out the opening cysteine and the closing phenylalanine or tryptophan. Fields, in order: D gene, V gene, J gene, CDR3 protein. D genes are given only for firm matches.

D: -
V: TRBV28
J: TRBJ2-7
CDR3: ATLEGGDEQY

D: TRBD1
V: TRBV10-1
J: TRBJ2-7
CDR3: ASSETGRGSYEQY

D: -
V: TRBV18
J: TRBJ1-1
CDR3: ASSSRSSRGWDTEAF

D: TRBD1
V: TRBV27
J: TRBJ2-7
CDR3: ASSFGQGVSSYEQY

D: -
V: TRBV12-5
J: TRBJ2-7
CDR3: ASGLVLETAMHEQY

D: -
V: TRBV21-1
J: TRBJ2-5
CDR3: ASSAQVGQQETQY

D: -
V: TRBV29-1
J: TRBJ1-2
CDR3: SVEDQGYGGYT

D: -
V: TRBV30
J: TRBJ1-1
CDR3: AWSRGGNTEAF

D: -
V: TRBV28
J: TRBJ1-1
CDR3: ASIGGPLNTEAF

D: -
V: TRBV9
J: TRBJ1-1
CDR3: ASSVVGGAGTEAF